The TCR beta chain described here comes from a study of OX40 agonist ivuxolimab in advanced cancers. The overall study: Two cutaneous melanoma patients and one hepatocellular carcinoma patient, three in all, had partial responses.

Sequencing was performed with immunoSEQ multiplex PCR; in TCRdb, only in-frame clones are kept and a portion is missing. The sample includes around 70,000 clones, 82% seen only once; the top ten take approximately 5%. The sampling schedule covered blood at baseline, cycle 4 day 1, and cycle 7 day 1. Unmatched junction bases numbered 5, after V lost 0 bases and J lost 6 bases. This CDR3 region has 15 residues. CDR1 is MNHEY and CDR2 is SVGAGI in the germline V gene. The sequenced sample was CD4+ or CD8+ T cells sorted from blood, obtained in a trial of the OX40 agonist ivuxolimab. This receptor was taken from an adult with an advanced solid tumor such as melanoma, head and neck, liver or kidney cancer. The genes are TRBV6-5 and TRBJ2-1; 7 bases are a match to TRBD2. The CDR3 DNA reads as TGTGCCAGCAGTTACTCCGATAGACTAGCCAATGAGCAGTTCTTC. It specifies CASSYSDRLANEQFF.